The clone carrying this TCR beta chain was counted once. The data belong to a study of blood T cell repertoires in COVID-19. Study-level information: The analysed material was cDNA or gDNA that came from T cells, B-cell-depleted T cells, or PBMCs.

The Seattle patients joined while their infection was active and were tracked longitudinally afterward. Authors' data handling: It was from reference gene primer amplification that nucleated cell counts were estimated. Using immunoSEQ multiplex PCR, the repertoire was profiled, and TCRdb retains in-frame clones only, with some absent. That table gives V, J and clone size, and the DNA gave D and trimming. Of 120,000 to 150,000 clones in the sample, roughly 89% are singletons; the top ten hold about 8.9%. Germline V gene sequence: CDR1 SGHVS, CDR2 FNYEAQ. V trimming: 3 bases; J trimming: 4 bases; junction bases outside the gene matches: 14. CDR3 length: 19 residues.

The TCR was taken from a man in his thirties or forties with COVID-19, enrolled during active disease. The sequenced sample was peripheral blood. The V call is TRBV7-6, the J call TRBJ2-1, with 11 bases aligning to TRBD2. The DNA for the CDR3 is TGTGCCAGCAGCTTGGACGGAAGCGGACTAGCGGGTGGATACAATGAGCAGTTCTTC. This encodes CASSLDGSGLAGGYNEQFF. The full variable domain, in which reference TRBV7-6 and TRBJ2-1 provide the parts outside the CDR3, is GAGVSQSPRYKVTKRGQDVALRCDPISGHVSLYWYRQALGQGPEFLTYFNYEAQQDKSGLPNDRFSAERPEGSISTLTIQRTEQRDSAMYRCASSLDGSGLAGGYNEQFFGPGTRLTVL.